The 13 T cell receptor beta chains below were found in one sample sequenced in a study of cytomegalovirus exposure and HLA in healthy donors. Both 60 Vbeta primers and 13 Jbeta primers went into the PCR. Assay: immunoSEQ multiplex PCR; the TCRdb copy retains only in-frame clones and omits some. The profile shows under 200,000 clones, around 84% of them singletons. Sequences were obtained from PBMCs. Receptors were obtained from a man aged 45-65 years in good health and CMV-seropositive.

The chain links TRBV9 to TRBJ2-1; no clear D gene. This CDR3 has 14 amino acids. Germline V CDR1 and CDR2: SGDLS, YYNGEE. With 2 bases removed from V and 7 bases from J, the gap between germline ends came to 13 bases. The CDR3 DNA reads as TGTGCCAGCAGCGTCTCTCTACTTCGGAATGAGCAGTTCTTC. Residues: CASSVSLLRNEQFF.

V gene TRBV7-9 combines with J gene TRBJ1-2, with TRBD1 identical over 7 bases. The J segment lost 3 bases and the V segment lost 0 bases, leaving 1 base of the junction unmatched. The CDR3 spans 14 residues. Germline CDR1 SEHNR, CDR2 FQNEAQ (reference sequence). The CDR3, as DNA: TGTGCCAGCAGCTTAGCCACAGGGGACTATGGCTACACCTTC. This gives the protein CASSLATGDYGYTF. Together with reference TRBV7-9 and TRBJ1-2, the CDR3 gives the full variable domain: DTGVSQNPRHKITKRGQNVTFRCDPISEHNRLYWYRQTLGQGPEFLTYFQNEAQLEKSRLLSDRFSAERPKGSFSTLEIQRTEQGDSAMYLCASSLATGDYGYTFGSGTRLTVV.

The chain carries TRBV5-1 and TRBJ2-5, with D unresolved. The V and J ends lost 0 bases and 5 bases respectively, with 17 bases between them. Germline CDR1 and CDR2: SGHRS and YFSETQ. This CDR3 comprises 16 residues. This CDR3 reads CASSLAPADSWETQYF. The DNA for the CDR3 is TGCGCCAGCAGCTTGGCCCCGGCAGACTCCTGGGAGACCCAGTACTTC.

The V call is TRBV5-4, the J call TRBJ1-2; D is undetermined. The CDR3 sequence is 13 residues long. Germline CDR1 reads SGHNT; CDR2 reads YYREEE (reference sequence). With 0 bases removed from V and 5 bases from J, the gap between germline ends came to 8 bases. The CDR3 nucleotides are TGTGCCAGCAGCTTGGGGCCTGGTTATGGCTACACCTTC. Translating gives CASSLGPGYGYTF.

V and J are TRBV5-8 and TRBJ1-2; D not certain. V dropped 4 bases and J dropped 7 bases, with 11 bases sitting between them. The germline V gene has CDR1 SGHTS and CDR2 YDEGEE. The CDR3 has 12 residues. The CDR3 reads CASSPSGGGYTF. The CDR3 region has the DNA TGTGCCAGCAGCCCTTCCGGTGGTGGCTACACCTTC.

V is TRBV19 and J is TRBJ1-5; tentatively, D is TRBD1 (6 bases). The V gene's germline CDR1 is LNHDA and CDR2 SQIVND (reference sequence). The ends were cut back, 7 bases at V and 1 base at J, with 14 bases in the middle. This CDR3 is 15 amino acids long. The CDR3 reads CASKQYRVSNQPQHF. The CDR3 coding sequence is TGTGCCAGTAAACAGTACAGGGTAAGCAATCAGCCCCAGCATTTT.

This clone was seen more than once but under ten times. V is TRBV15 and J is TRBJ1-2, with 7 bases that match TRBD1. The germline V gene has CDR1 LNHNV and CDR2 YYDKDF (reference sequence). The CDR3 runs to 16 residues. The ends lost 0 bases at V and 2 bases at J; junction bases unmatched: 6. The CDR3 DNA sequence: TGTGCCACCAGCAGAGAGGGGGAGACAGGGAACTATGGCTACACCTTC. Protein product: CATSREGETGNYGYTF.

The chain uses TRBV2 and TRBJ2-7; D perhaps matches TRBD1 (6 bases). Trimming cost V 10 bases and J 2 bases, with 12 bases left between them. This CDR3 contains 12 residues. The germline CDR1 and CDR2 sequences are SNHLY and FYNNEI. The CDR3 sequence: CAITGSPYEQYF. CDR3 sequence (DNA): TGTGCCATTACAGGGTCTCCCTACGAGCAGTACTTC.

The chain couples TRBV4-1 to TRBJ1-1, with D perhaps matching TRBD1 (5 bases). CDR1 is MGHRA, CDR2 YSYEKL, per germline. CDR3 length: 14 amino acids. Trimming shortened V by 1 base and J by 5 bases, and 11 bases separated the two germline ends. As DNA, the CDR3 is TGCGCCAGCAGCCAAGGGGAGGGGTTGACTGAAGCTTTCTTT. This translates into CASSQGEGLTEAFF.

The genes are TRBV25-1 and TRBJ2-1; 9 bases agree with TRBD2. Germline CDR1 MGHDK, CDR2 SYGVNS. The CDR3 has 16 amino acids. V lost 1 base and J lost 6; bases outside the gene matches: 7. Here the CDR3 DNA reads TGTGCCAGCAGTGAATCTGTGGGGCGGGGGGGCAATGAGCAGTTCTTC. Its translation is CASSESVGRGGNEQFF. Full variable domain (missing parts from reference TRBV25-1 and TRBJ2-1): EADIYQTPRYLVIGTGKKITLECSQTMGHDKMYWYQQDPGMELHLIHYSYGVNSTEKGDLSSESTVSRIRTEHFPLTLESARPSHTSQYLCASSESVGRGGNEQFFGPGTRLTVL.

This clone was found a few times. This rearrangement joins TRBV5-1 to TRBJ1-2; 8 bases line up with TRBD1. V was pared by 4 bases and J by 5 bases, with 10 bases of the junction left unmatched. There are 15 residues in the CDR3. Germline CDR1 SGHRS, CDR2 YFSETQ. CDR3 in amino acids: CASSALDRDLYGYTF. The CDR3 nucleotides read TGCGCCAGCAGCGCATTGGACAGGGACCTGTATGGCTACACCTTC.

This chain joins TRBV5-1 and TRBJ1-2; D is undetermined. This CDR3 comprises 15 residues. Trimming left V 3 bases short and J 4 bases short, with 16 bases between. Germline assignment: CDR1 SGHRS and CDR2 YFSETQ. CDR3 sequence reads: CASSSRRGGIYGYTF. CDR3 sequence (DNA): TGCGCCAGCAGCTCACGACGAGGCGGCATCTATGGCTACACCTTC.

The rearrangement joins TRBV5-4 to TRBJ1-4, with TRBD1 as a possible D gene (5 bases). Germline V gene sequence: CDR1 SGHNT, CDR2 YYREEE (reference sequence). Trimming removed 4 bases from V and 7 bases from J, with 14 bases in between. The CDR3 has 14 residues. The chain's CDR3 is CASSPQVGGEKLFF. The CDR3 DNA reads TGTGCCAGCAGCCCGCAGGTGGGGGGTGAAAAACTGTTTTTT.